The sequence of this T cell receptor beta chain was determined in a study of T-cell memory formation after mild COVID-19. Overall study context: There were largely donor-specific TCR clusters. Study-level results: There was a balanced CD4/CD8 profile in clones contracting day 15 to 85, and later expanders leaned CD4+.

Trimming cost V 4 bases and J 4 bases, with 13 bases left between them. The CDR3 spans 14 residues. The sample holds a few counts of this clonotype. No antigen is known for it. UMIs and sample barcodes were carried by the TCR alpha and TCR beta cDNA libraries that 5'RACE produced using constant-segment primers. TCRdb passed the 5' RACE reads through MiXCR, listing each CDR3 protein once. The sample consists of approximately 230,000 distinct CDR3 sequences, about 17% of them appearing once. The chain has TRBV12-3 or TRBV12-4 and TRBJ2-5; maybe TRBD2 (6 bases). The specimen was PBMCs or a T cell subset sorted from them (not recorded which). This receptor was taken from a man between 18 and 35 years old who had mild COVID-19 (a few samples of this study predate the infection). Cell type and time point are not known. The CDR3 sequence: CASSSSGGAETQYF. The CDR3 DNA reads TGTGCCAGCAGTTCGTCTGGAGGGGCAGAGACCCAGTACTTC.